These 26 T cell receptor beta chains were sequenced from one sample in a study of cytomegalovirus exposure and HLA in healthy donors. The PCR used 60 Vbeta and 13 Jbeta primers. The protocol was immunoSEQ multiplex PCR, while the TCRdb copy is restricted to in-frame clones and leaves out a portion. The repertoire consists of about 87,000 clones, with over 65% occurring once and the leading ten covering 20% to 25%. The sequenced sample was PBMCs. All receptors come from a man younger than 45 in good health and CMV-seropositive.

This clone has just a few counts. This chain joins TRBV2 and TRBJ2-2; D gene uncertain. CDR3 length: 15 amino acids. Germline lookup yields CDR1 SNHLY and CDR2 FYNNEI. Trimming took 3 bases from V and 1 from J, leaving 9 bases between them. CDR3 DNA sequence: TGTGCCAGCAGTGATTTTCGAGGGAACACCGGGGAGCTGTTTTTT. It is translated as CASSDFRGNTGELFF.

The J gene is TRBJ2-5, the V gene TRBV27, with a tentative D call TRBD2 (6 bases). This CDR3 region has 13 residues. Looked up from germline, CDR1 is MNHEY and CDR2 is SMNVEV (reference sequence). The V and J ends lost 1 base and 4 bases respectively, with 7 bases between them. CDR3 in amino acids: CASSLFGGETQYF. The CDR3, as DNA: TGTGCCAGCAGTTTATTCGGGGGAGAGACCCAGTACTTC.

This chain uses TRBV10-3 with TRBJ1-1; D perhaps matches TRBD1 (6 bases). Trimming removed 4 bases at V and 1 base at J, with 7 bases between. The CDR3 runs to 13 residues. CDR1 ENHRY and CDR2 SYGVKD come from the germline V gene. CDR3 coding DNA: TGTGCCATCAGTGCGGACAGGAACACTGAAGCTTTCTTT. It translates to CAISADRNTEAFF.

The rearrangement uses TRBV9 and TRBJ2-1; TRBD2 matches at 8 bases. Germline trimming cut 2 bases from V and 5 bases from J; bases unmatched to any gene: 9. The CDR3 has 16 residues. Germline CDR1 is SGDLS and CDR2 is YYNGEE. The CDR3 sequence is CASSVPPSGHNNEQFF. Written as DNA, the CDR3 is TGTGCCAGCAGCGTCCCACCTAGCGGGCATAACAATGAGCAGTTCTTC.

This clone has a handful of counts. The genes are TRBV6-1 and TRBJ2-4; D unresolved. Trimming removed 5 bases at V and 3 bases at J, with 8 bases between. This CDR3 has 13 residues. From germline, CDR1 is MNHNS and CDR2 SASEGT. The CDR3 nucleotides read TGTGCCAGCAGTACCGAGGACAAAAACATTCAGTACTTC. Amino acid sequence: CASSTEDKNIQYF.

On this clone: One end of the junction is discordant with germline, which a read error may explain. The chain links TRBV4-2 to TRBJ2-6; D is possibly TRBD2 (6 bases). CDR1 LGHNA and CDR2 YNFKEQ come from the germline V gene. The CDR3 extends over 17 amino acids. CDR3 protein: CASSQGGYMAGANVLPF. The DNA of the CDR3 is TGTGCCAGCAGCCAGGGGGGTTATATGGCTGGGGCCAACGTCCTGCCTTTC.

This clone was seen a handful of times. The DNA for the CDR3 is TGTGCCACCTCATACGGGGAAAGCTCCTACGAGCAGTACTTC. Translated, it gives CATSYGESSYEQYF. The rearrangement links TRBV6-1 to TRBJ2-7, with a weak D call TRBD2 (5 bases). CDR1 MNHNS and CDR2 SASEGT come from the germline V gene. The CDR3 spans 14 residues. V lost 10 bases and J 0 bases, leaving 16 bases between the germline ends.

The CDR3 is CAWRGVGGSNQPQHF. For the CDR3, the DNA is TGTGCCTGGAGAGGTGTAGGGGGAAGCAATCAGCCCCAGCATTTT. This chain joins TRBV30 and TRBJ1-5, with D possibly TRBD1 on 6 matching bases. CDR1 is GTSNPN, CDR2 SVGIG, per germline (reference sequence). V dropped 3 bases and J dropped 1 base, with 13 bases sitting between them. This CDR3 contains 15 residues.

DNA for the CDR3: TGCAGCGTTTCAACACTAAGGCTAGGGGGCGGAAACACCATATATTTT. It encodes CSVSTLRLGGGNTIYF. V gene TRBV29-1 combines with J gene TRBJ1-3, with 7 bases identical to TRBD1. The CDR3 sequence is 16 residues long. Trimming took 5 bases from V and 4 from J; bases not matched to a gene: 14. Germline V lookup: CDR1 SQVTM, CDR2 ANQGSEA.

The chain couples TRBV2 to TRBJ2-7; no clear D gene. The CDR3 contains 12 residues. Germline V lookup: CDR1 SNHLY, CDR2 FYNNEI. Trimming pared 10 bases from V and 4 bases from J, leaving 14 bases between. CDR3 region: CATMGFSYEQYF. The CDR3 region has the DNA TGTGCCACCATGGGCTTTTCATACGAGCAGTACTTC.

This clone came up a few times. The rearrangement links TRBV14 to TRBJ2-1; D unclear. This CDR3 has 16 residues. Trimming pared 3 bases from V and 1 base from J, leaving 13 bases between. Germline assignment: CDR1 SGHDN and CDR2 FVKESK. The CDR3 sequence is CASSQGPFKSYNEQFF. The CDR3 nucleotides read TGTGCCAGCAGCCAGGGCCCTTTCAAATCCTACAATGAGCAGTTCTTC.

This rearrangement joins TRBV30 to TRBJ1-5; TRBD1 agrees at 7 bases. This CDR3 has 14 amino acids. Germline assignment: CDR1 GTSNPN and CDR2 SVGIG (reference sequence). The ends lost 1 base at V and 9 bases at J; junction bases unmatched: 9. The CDR3 region is CAWSAYDRARPQHF. CDR3 in DNA: TGTGCCTGGAGTGCCTACGACAGGGCTCGGCCCCAGCATTTT.

This sequence joins TRBV6-5 and TRBJ1-2; no clear D. Deletions cut 6 bases from V and 1 base from J, with 15 bases between. The germline V gene encodes CDR1 MNHEY and CDR2 SVGAGI. The CDR3 runs to 15 residues. DNA for the CDR3: TGTGCCAGCAGGACTCGGGGTAGGATTAACTATGGCTACACCTTC. Translation gives CASRTRGRINYGYTF.

The chain links TRBV10-3 to TRBJ1-5, with 9 bases identical to TRBD1. J lost 8 bases, V lost 6 bases, and 5 bases had no gene match. CDR3 length: 13 residues. Germline CDR1 reads ENHRY; CDR2 reads SYGVKD. The CDR3 DNA is TGTGCCATCAGGGGACAGGGTACGGAGCCCCAGCATTTT. It yields the protein CAIRGQGTEPQHF.

The V and J genes are TRBV28 and TRBJ1-2, with D maybe TRBD1 (5 bases). The germline V gene encodes CDR1 MDHEN and CDR2 SYDVKM. This CDR3 comprises 13 residues. V gave up 8 bases and J gave up 8 bases, with 18 bases separating them. For the CDR3, the DNA is TGTGCCAGCTTCAGGCGGGGGGAGGGAGGCTACACCTTC. Its protein is CASFRRGEGGYTF.

V gene TRBV12-5 combines with J gene TRBJ2-3; D is perhaps TRBD1 (6 bases). Trimming pared 0 bases from V and 4 bases from J, leaving 20 bases between. Germline V gene lookup returns CDR1 LGHNT and CDR2 FRNRAP. The CDR3 runs to 18 residues. In DNA, the CDR3 is TGTGCTAGTGGTTTGGTACAGAGGATATCAGGGGACGCAGATACGCAGTATTTT. It is translated as CASGLVQRISGDADTQYF.

This chain joins TRBV30 and TRBJ1-1; TRBD1 agrees at 8 bases. The germline CDR1 and CDR2 sequences are GTSNPN and SVGIG (reference sequence). V was pared by 6 bases and J by 0 bases, with 3 bases of the junction left unmatched. This CDR3 contains 13 residues. The DNA of the CDR3 is TGTGCCTGCCGGACAGGGATGAACACTGAAGCTTTCTTT. Translated, it gives CACRTGMNTEAFF.

The chain has TRBV5-1 and TRBJ2-7; 8 nucleotides match TRBD1. In germline, CDR1 is SGHRS, CDR2 YFSETQ. The CDR3 length is 15 residues. Germline trimming cut 3 bases from V and 0 bases from J; bases unmatched to any gene: 5. The CDR3, as DNA: TGCGCCAGCAGCTCCGGGACAGGAGGCTCCTACGAGCAGTACTTC. Its translation: CASSSGTGGSYEQYF.

The rearrangement joins TRBV27 to TRBJ2-5; 9 bases are a match to TRBD1. The CDR3 covers 14 residues. With 3 bases clipped from V and 5 bases from J, the junction kept 4 bases outside the gene matches. Germline CDR1 reads MNHEY; CDR2 reads SMNVEV (reference sequence). The CDR3: CASSFDRGYETQYF. For the CDR3, the DNA is TGTGCCAGCAGTTTTGACAGGGGGTACGAGACCCAGTACTTC.

The V gene is TRBV9, the J gene TRBJ2-7, with a tentative D call TRBD2 (6 bases). CDR1 and CDR2 (germline): SGDLS, YYNGEE. The CDR3 is made up of 14 amino acids. The ends were cut back, 3 bases at V and 5 bases at J, with 15 bases in the middle. The DNA of the CDR3 is TGTGCCAGCAGCGGAGAAGCGGGTAGGAACGAGCAGTACTTC. Translation gives CASSGEAGRNEQYF.

V is TRBV18 and J is TRBJ2-5; the D gene is possibly TRBD1 (5 bases). Germline CDR1 KGHSH, CDR2 LQKENI. This CDR3 has 14 residues. The V end lost 1 base, the J end lost 2 bases, and 8 bases lay between the germline ends. CDR3 sequence (DNA): TGTGCCAGCTCACCACGGACAACTCAAGAGACCCAGTACTTC. Its protein is CASSPRTTQETQYF.

The chain joins TRBV7-8 to TRBJ2-7, with 16 bases aligning to TRBD2. The CDR3 sequence is 16 residues long. V trimming: 3 bases; J trimming: 7 bases; junction bases outside the gene matches: 6. Germline V CDR1 and CDR2: SGHVS, FQNEAQ. CDR3 nucleotide sequence: TGTGCCAGCAGCTTGGGACTAGCGGGGGGGCTTCAAGAGCAGTACTTC. It encodes CASSLGLAGGLQEQYF. The variable domain in full, completed from reference TRBV7-8 and TRBJ2-7, reads GAGVSQSPRYKVAKRGQDVALRCDPISGHVSLFWYQQALGQGPEFLTYFQNEAQLDKSGLPSDRFFAERPEGSVSTLKIQRTQQEDSAVYLCASSLGLAGGLQEQYFGPGTRLTVT.

This clone was recorded only once. The chain combines TRBV30 with TRBJ1-4, with 7 bases lining up with TRBD1. V shed 1 base, J shed 6 bases, and the junction held 5 bases outside the gene matches. Germline V gives CDR1 GTSNPN, CDR2 SVGIG (reference sequence). CDR3 length equals 14 residues. This CDR3 reads CAWSGNRGYEKLFF. In DNA form, the CDR3 reads TGTGCCTGGAGTGGAAACAGGGGATATGAAAAACTGTTTTTT.

This chain uses TRBV29-1 with TRBJ1-6, with 7 nucleotides matching TRBD1. The CDR3 contains 14 residues. V was clipped by 5 bases and J by 8 bases; unmatched bases: 9. The germline V gene has CDR1 SQVTM and CDR2 ANQGSEA. In DNA, the CDR3 is TGCAGCGTTCAGGAGACAGGGAGGTATTCACCCCTCCACTTT. Its protein is CSVQETGRYSPLHF.

This clone was detected a few times. The V gene is TRBV25-1, the J gene TRBJ2-7; possibly TRBD2 for D (5 bases). Trimming left V 2 bases short and J 2 bases short, with 10 bases between. Germline CDR1 MGHDK, CDR2 SYGVNS. The CDR3 consists of 14 residues. CDR3 protein: CASSERTYPYEQYF. CDR3 sequence (DNA): TGTGCCAGCAGTGAACGGACTTACCCCTACGAGCAGTACTTC.

CDR3 amino acids: CASSLLAERRVTQYF. As DNA, the CDR3 is TGCGCCAGCAGCCTACTAGCGGAGAGGCGTGTAACCCAGTACTTC. This chain uses TRBV4-1 with TRBJ2-5; 8 bases map to TRBD2. The V segment lost 4 bases and the J segment 8 bases; nucleotides outside the gene matches: 12. Germline CDR1 MGHRA, CDR2 YSYEKL. The CDR3 has 15 residues.